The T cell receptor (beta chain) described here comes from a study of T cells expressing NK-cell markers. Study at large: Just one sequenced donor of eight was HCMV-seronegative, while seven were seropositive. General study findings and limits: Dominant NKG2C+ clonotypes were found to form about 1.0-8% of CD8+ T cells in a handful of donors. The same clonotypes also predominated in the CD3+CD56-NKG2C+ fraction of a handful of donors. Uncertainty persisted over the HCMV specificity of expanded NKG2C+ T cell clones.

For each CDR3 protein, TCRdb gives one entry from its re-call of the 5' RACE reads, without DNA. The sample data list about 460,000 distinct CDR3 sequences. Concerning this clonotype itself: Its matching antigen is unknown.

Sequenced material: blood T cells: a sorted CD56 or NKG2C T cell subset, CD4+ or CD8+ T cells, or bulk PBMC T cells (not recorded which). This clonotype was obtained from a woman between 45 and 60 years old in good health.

The CDR3: CSAQKGAFSGNTIYF. The rearrangement uses TRBV20-1 and TRBJ1-3; TCRdb's assignment of TRBD1 cannot be checked, as there is no DNA. Germline assignment: CDR1 DFQATT and CDR2 SNEGSKA (reference sequence). The CDR3 contains 15 residues.